This is a list of T cell receptor beta chains from one sample in a study of blood T cell repertoires in COVID-19. Assay: immunoSEQ multiplex PCR; the TCRdb copy retains only in-frame clones and omits some. The profile covers 150,000 to 200,000 clones, with roughly 73% appearing a single time and under 3.5% taken by the ten largest. Material: peripheral blood. These receptors all stem from a woman of 80 years or more with active or convalescent COVID-19. CDR3s include the opening cysteine and the closing phenylalanine or tryptophan. The D gene is left open where the match is weak. Clone sizes are given selectively: once, few, many, or a class where the clone is expanded.

d_call	clone_size	v_call	j_call	cdr3_nt	cdr3_aa
NA	NA	TRBV6-5	TRBJ1-2	TGTGCCAGCAGACGGGACTATGGCTACACCTTC	CASRRDYGYTF
NA	NA	TRBV10-3	TRBJ2-7	TGTGCCATCAGTTTACAGGGCCACGAGCAGTACTTC	CAISLQGHEQYF
TRBD1	few	TRBV6-2/TRBV6-3	TRBJ1-6	TGTGCCAGCAGTTTCCAGGGGGGCCAGAATTCACCCCTCCACTTT	CASSFQGGQNSPLHF
TRBD1	NA	TRBV28	TRBJ2-7	TGTGCCAGCATCAACAGGGGGCTACGCTACGAGCAGTACTTC	CASINRGLRYEQYF
NA	NA	TRBV4-2	TRBJ1-5	TGTGCCAGCAGCCAAGGTGTACAGGCAAACAATCAGCCCCAGCATTTT	CASSQGVQANNQPQHF
NA	NA	TRBV19	TRBJ1-3	TGTGCCAGTAGTCCCCGGAGTGACTCTGGAAACACCATATATTTT	CASSPRSDSGNTIYF
TRBD1	few	TRBV19	TRBJ1-5	TGTGCCAGTAGTAGACGGACAGGCGACTATAGCAATCAGCCCCAGCATTTT	CASSRRTGDYSNQPQHF
NA	NA	TRBV19	TRBJ1-1	TGTGCCAGTAGTATTGGCCCGGGAGGAGGGACTGAAGCTTTCTTT	CASSIGPGGGTEAFF
NA	NA	TRBV3-1/TRBV3-2	TRBJ2-1	TGTGCCAGCAGCCGGGGCCACAATGAGCAGTTCTTC	CASSRGHNEQFF
TRBD2	NA	TRBV28	TRBJ2-1	TGTGCCAGCAGATCCGGACTAGCGGGGGGCGGTGAGCAGTTCTTC	CASRSGLAGGGEQFF
TRBD1	NA	TRBV18	TRBJ1-5	TGTGCCAGCTCCCCGGGACAGGGTAGCAATCAGCCCCAGCATTTT	CASSPGQGSNQPQHF
NA	few	TRBV13	TRBJ1-2	TGTGCCAGCAGCTTAGGCGGGGTCACGAACTATGGCTACACCTTC	CASSLGGVTNYGYTF
TRBD1	NA	TRBV5-1	TRBJ1-2	TGCGCCAGCAGCTTGGCCTTACAGGGGGCGGGAGGCTACACCTTC	CASSLALQGAGGYTF
NA	NA	TRBV5-1	TRBJ1-1	TGCGCCAGCAGCTTCAAGGGGAATGAAGCTTTCTTT	CASSFKGNEAFF
NA	NA	TRBV2	TRBJ1-5	TGTGCCAGCAGTGGATGGACTCATGCCAATCAGCCCCAGCATTTT	CASSGWTHANQPQHF
NA	NA	TRBV2	TRBJ1-3	TGTGCCAGCAGGGTCCAGGGGGGAAACACCATATATTTT	CASRVQGGNTIYF
NA	NA	TRBV7-9	TRBJ2-3	TGTGCCAGCAGCTTTAGCGGTACAGATACGCAGTATTTT	CASSFSGTDTQYF
TRBD2	NA	TRBV29-1	TRBJ2-5	TGCAGCGCCCGAGATCGTAGCGGGGGTATCGTAGGGACCCAGTACTTC	CSARDRSGGIVGTQYF
NA	NA	TRBV7-9	TRBJ2-2	TGTGCCAGTGATTGGTTCTATCCTACCGGGGAGCTGTTTTTT	CASDWFYPTGELFF
NA	NA	TRBV29-1	TRBJ1-1	TGCAGCGTCCTACAAGGGGGAACCACTGAAGCTTTCTTT	CSVLQGGTTEAFF
NA	NA	TRBV3-1/TRBV3-2	TRBJ1-2	TGTGCCAGCAGCCAAGATCGACTTTTTTTGGGGGGTGGCTACACCTTC	CASSQDRLFLGGGYTF
NA	NA	TRBV21-1	TRBJ1-2	TGTGCCAGCAAGGCAGCAGGCCTTGGCTACACCTTC	CASKAAGLGYTF
TRBD1	NA	TRBV4-1	TRBJ1-2	TGCGCCAGCAGCCAAACCCTTATCGGGACAGCATATGGCTACACCTTC	CASSQTLIGTAYGYTF
NA	NA	TRBV2	TRBJ2-3	TGTGCCAGCAGTGTCGAGTCGCCGGGTACGCAGTATTTT	CASSVESPGTQYF
NA	NA	TRBV19	TRBJ2-3	TGTGCCAGTAGCCCAAGAGGACAGATAAGCACAGATACGCAGTATTTT	CASSPRGQISTDTQYF
NA	once	TRBV4-3	TRBJ1-4	TGCGCCAGCAGCCAAGGGAATGGGGGACTCGCAAATGAAAAACTGTTTTTT	CASSQGNGGLANEKLFF
NA	NA	TRBV11-2	TRBJ1-1	TGTGCCAGCAGCTTACTAACAGGCTTGAACACTGAAGCTTTCTTT	CASSLLTGLNTEAFF
TRBD1	NA	TRBV5-6	TRBJ1-5	TGTGCCAGCAGCGTTGACAGGGCCCCCAATCAGCCCCAGCATTTT	CASSVDRAPNQPQHF
TRBD1	NA	TRBV6-2/TRBV6-3	TRBJ2-5	TGTGCCAGCAGTTGGGGGACAGGGGCGGAGACCCAGTACTTC	CASSWGTGAETQYF